The clone carrying this T cell receptor beta chain came up a few times. Its antigen is not known. The assay was immunoSEQ multiplex PCR, and TCRdb's table has in-frame clones only and misses some. The data show more than 55,000 clones, 65% to 90% seen once. Germline assignment: CDR1 SGHRS and CDR2 YFSETQ. The CDR3 has 15 amino acids. Trimming shortened V by 4 bases and J by 0 bases, and 11 bases separated the two germline ends. This specimen belongs to a study of OX40 agonist ivuxolimab in advanced cancers. Study details: Patients' therapy was ivuxolimab, an antibody that acts as an agonist of OX40 (CD134). At 0.01 to 10 mg/kg, ivuxolimab was administered intravenously to patients every 2 weeks.

Whole-study results and caveats: Partial responders dosed at 0.1-3.0 mg/kg displayed clonal expansion ranking among the lowest.

The sequence was obtained from an adult with an advanced solid tumor such as melanoma, head and neck, liver or kidney cancer. The sample here was CD4+ or CD8+ T cells sorted from blood, taken in a trial of the OX40 agonist ivuxolimab. The V gene is TRBV5-1, the J gene TRBJ2-1, with D possibly called TRBD1 or TRBD2 (6 bases each). CDR3 sequence: CASSPRGPSYNEQFF. CDR3 sequence (DNA): TGCGCCAGCAGCCCCCGGGGGCCCTCCTACAATGAGCAGTTCTTC.